This is a list of T cell receptor beta chains from one sample in a study of cytomegalovirus exposure and HLA in healthy donors. Profiling relied on immunoSEQ multiplex PCR, and the TCRdb table lists in-frame clones only, not all of them. The sample gives fewer than 250,000 clones, less than 90% of which show up once; roughly 5.5% is in the top ten. The sample taken for sequencing was PBMCs. The receptors were gathered from a woman between 18 and 30 years old in good health and CMV-seronegative. Each CDR3 is given with its conserved first and last residue. Each record gives: V gene, clone size, CDR3 length, J gene, D gene, CDR3 DNA, CDR3 protein. The D gene is left open where the match is weak. Some rows mark clone size as missing; the rest say once, few, many or name a class of expanded clone.

V gene: TRBV14; clone size: .; CDR3 length: 14; J gene: TRBJ1-2; D gene: .; CDR3 DNA: TGTGCCAGCAGCCAAGCATCAGGCACAGGTGGCTACACCTTC; CDR3 protein: CASSQASGTGGYTF
V gene: TRBV6-1; clone size: once; CDR3 length: 15; J gene: TRBJ2-7; D gene: TRBD1; CDR3 DNA: TGTGCCAGCAGTGAGCCGGGACAGGCCACCTACGAGCAGTACTTC; CDR3 protein: CASSEPGQATYEQYF
V gene: TRBV29-1; clone size: .; CDR3 length: 14; J gene: TRBJ1-5; D gene: TRBD1; CDR3 DNA: TGCAGCGTTGGCCAGGGGGGGAGCAATCAGCCCCAGCATTTT; CDR3 protein: CSVGQGGSNQPQHF
V gene: TRBV11-2; clone size: .; CDR3 length: 15; J gene: TRBJ1-1; D gene: .; CDR3 DNA: TGTGCCAGCAGCGTTACGGGAGGGATGAACACTGAAGCTTTCTTT; CDR3 protein: CASSVTGGMNTEAFF
V gene: TRBV6-1; clone size: .; CDR3 length: 12; J gene: TRBJ2-1; D gene: .; CDR3 DNA: TGTGCCAGCAGTGAATTGGGTTATGAGCAGTTCTTC; CDR3 protein: CASSELGYEQFF
V gene: TRBV5-1; clone size: .; CDR3 length: 15; J gene: TRBJ2-2; D gene: .; CDR3 DNA: TGCGCCAGCAGCTTGTTCGGGACCGACACCGGGGAGCTGTTTTTT; CDR3 protein: CASSLFGTDTGELFF
V gene: TRBV15; clone size: .; CDR3 length: 15; J gene: TRBJ2-7; D gene: .; CDR3 DNA: TGTGCCACCAGCAGAGATCGCGGCGACTCCTACGAGCAGTACTTC; CDR3 protein: CATSRDRGDSYEQYF
V gene: TRBV19; clone size: .; CDR3 length: 12; J gene: TRBJ2-2; D gene: .; CDR3 DNA: TGTGCCAGTACCCCAGACACCGGGGAGCTGTTTTTT; CDR3 protein: CASTPDTGELFF
V gene: TRBV7-9; clone size: .; CDR3 length: 12; J gene: TRBJ2-7; D gene: .; CDR3 DNA: TGTGCCAGCAGCTTAGTAGGGGACGAGCAGTACTTC; CDR3 protein: CASSLVGDEQYF
V gene: TRBV7-3; clone size: .; CDR3 length: 15; J gene: TRBJ2-3; D gene: TRBD2; CDR3 DNA: TGTGCCAGCAGCGTAGCGGGAGGGCCAGTGGATACGCAGTATTTT; CDR3 protein: CASSVAGGPVDTQYF
V gene: TRBV15; clone size: once; CDR3 length: 15; J gene: TRBJ1-2; D gene: .; CDR3 DNA: TGTGCCACCAGCAGAGATCGGGGGGATTCCTATGGCTACACCTTC; CDR3 protein: CATSRDRGDSYGYTF
V gene: TRBV5-1; clone size: .; CDR3 length: 14; J gene: TRBJ1-2; D gene: TRBD1; CDR3 DNA: TGCGCCAGCAGCTTACCGGGACAGCTCTATGGCTACACCTTC; CDR3 protein: CASSLPGQLYGYTF
V gene: TRBV6-5; clone size: .; CDR3 length: 15; J gene: TRBJ1-1; D gene: .; CDR3 DNA: TGTGCCAGCAGTTACGACGAGGGGGTTAGGACTGAAGCTTTCTTT; CDR3 protein: CASSYDEGVRTEAFF
V gene: TRBV27; clone size: .; CDR3 length: 15; J gene: TRBJ1-3; D gene: .; CDR3 DNA: TGTGCCAGCAGTGCCAACAGGGACCGTGGAAACACCATATATTTT; CDR3 protein: CASSANRDRGNTIYF
V gene: TRBV5-1; clone size: .; CDR3 length: 14; J gene: TRBJ2-2; D gene: TRBD2; CDR3 DNA: TGCGCCACAACAGCGGGACCGAACACCGGGGAGCTGTTTTTT; CDR3 protein: CATTAGPNTGELFF
V gene: TRBV2; clone size: .; CDR3 length: 15; J gene: TRBJ1-1; D gene: .; CDR3 DNA: TGTGCCAGCACCTCCGGAGGATCCAGACACACTGAAGCTTTCTTT; CDR3 protein: CASTSGGSRHTEAFF
V gene: TRBV6-1; clone size: .; CDR3 length: 15; J gene: TRBJ1-4; D gene: .; CDR3 DNA: TGTGCCAGCAGCCCGCTCGGAGGGGCTAATGAAAAACTGTTTTTT; CDR3 protein: CASSPLGGANEKLFF
V gene: TRBV5-4; clone size: once; CDR3 length: 14; J gene: TRBJ1-2; D gene: .; CDR3 DNA: TGTGCCAGCAGCCCCACCGGTCGGAACTATGGCTACACCTTC; CDR3 protein: CASSPTGRNYGYTF
V gene: TRBV6-5; clone size: .; CDR3 length: 12; J gene: TRBJ1-2; D gene: .; CDR3 DNA: TGTGCCATAGGGGGTCAGAGCTATGGCTACACCTTC; CDR3 protein: CAIGGQSYGYTF
V gene: TRBV29-1; clone size: .; CDR3 length: 14; J gene: TRBJ2-7; D gene: TRBD2; CDR3 DNA: TGCAGCGTTCAAGCGGGACGGCCCCCCTACGAGCAGTACTTC; CDR3 protein: CSVQAGRPPYEQYF
V gene: TRBV29-1; clone size: many; CDR3 length: 12; J gene: TRBJ1-1; D gene: TRBD1; CDR3 DNA: TGCAGCGTTGGGCAGGGGGTAACTGAAGCTTTCTTT; CDR3 protein: CSVGQGVTEAFF
V gene: TRBV11-1; clone size: .; CDR3 length: 14; J gene: TRBJ1-2; D gene: .; CDR3 DNA: TGTGCCAGCAGCACAGGACAGAGAGTCTATGGCTACACCTTC; CDR3 protein: CASSTGQRVYGYTF
V gene: TRBV14; clone size: .; CDR3 length: 19; J gene: TRBJ2-6; D gene: TRBD1; CDR3 DNA: TGTGCCAGCAGCCAAGACTGGGACAGGGGGCTCGCTGGGGCCAACGTCCTGACTTTC; CDR3 protein: CASSQDWDRGLAGANVLTF
V gene: TRBV2; clone size: once; CDR3 length: 14; J gene: TRBJ2-5; D gene: .; CDR3 DNA: TGTGCCAGCAGTGAAGCGACAGCTGGGGAGACCCAGTACTTC; CDR3 protein: CASSEATAGETQYF
V gene: TRBV7-9; clone size: .; CDR3 length: 15; J gene: TRBJ2-7; D gene: TRBD2; CDR3 DNA: TGTGCCAGCAGCCCCAGGACTAGCGGGTCCTACGAGCAGTACTTC; CDR3 protein: CASSPRTSGSYEQYF
V gene: TRBV2; clone size: once; CDR3 length: 12; J gene: TRBJ2-1; D gene: TRBD1; CDR3 DNA: TGTGCCAGCAGATCGGGACAGGTGGGGCAGTTCTTC; CDR3 protein: CASRSGQVGQFF
V gene: TRBV25-1; clone size: .; CDR3 length: 14; J gene: TRBJ2-1; D gene: TRBD2; CDR3 DNA: TGTGCCAGCAGTGCGGCGGGGGGGTATAGTGAGCAGTTCTTC; CDR3 protein: CASSAAGGYSEQFF
V gene: TRBV7-2; clone size: .; CDR3 length: 13; J gene: TRBJ1-2; D gene: .; CDR3 DNA: TGTGCCAGCACCCCTCGGGTGGGCTATGGCTACACCTTC; CDR3 protein: CASTPRVGYGYTF
V gene: TRBV30; clone size: .; CDR3 length: 16; J gene: TRBJ2-1; D gene: .; CDR3 DNA: TGTGCCGGGGAGGGGGCGGGGGTACTAACCTACAATGAGCAGTTCTTC; CDR3 protein: CAGEGAGVLTYNEQFF
V gene: TRBV27; clone size: .; CDR3 length: 14; J gene: TRBJ2-1; D gene: .; CDR3 DNA: TGTGCCAGCAGTTTAGGGGGCGCCTACAATGAGCAGTTCTTC; CDR3 protein: CASSLGGAYNEQFF
V gene: TRBV6-6; clone size: .; CDR3 length: 14; J gene: TRBJ1-1; D gene: TRBD1; CDR3 DNA: TGTGCCACCACTCCCGGGACAGGGAGGACTGAAGCTTTCTTT; CDR3 protein: CATTPGTGRTEAFF
V gene: TRBV7-8; clone size: few; CDR3 length: 17; J gene: TRBJ2-2; D gene: TRBD2; CDR3 DNA: TGTGCCAGCAGCGTACGGACTAGCGACCCTAACACCGGGGAGCTGTTTTTT; CDR3 protein: CASSVRTSDPNTGELFF
V gene: TRBV5-1; clone size: .; CDR3 length: 14; J gene: TRBJ1-1; D gene: TRBD1; CDR3 DNA: TGCGCCAGCAGCCTAGATCAGGGGGGCACTGAAGCTTTCTTT; CDR3 protein: CASSLDQGGTEAFF
V gene: TRBV27; clone size: many; CDR3 length: 18; J gene: TRBJ2-7; D gene: .; CDR3 DNA: TGTGCCAGCAGTTCCTCCTTCAGAAGCAGGGGCTTTTCCTACGAGCAGTACTTC; CDR3 protein: CASSSSFRSRGFSYEQYF
V gene: TRBV5-5; clone size: once; CDR3 length: 15; J gene: TRBJ2-7; D gene: TRBD2; CDR3 DNA: TGTGCCAGCGGCTTAACAGGGACTAGCTCCTACGAGCAGTACTTC; CDR3 protein: CASGLTGTSSYEQYF
V gene: TRBV15; clone size: .; CDR3 length: 14; J gene: TRBJ2-1; D gene: TRBD1; CDR3 DNA: TGTGCCACCAGGGGACAGGGTACCTACAATGAGCAGTTCTTC; CDR3 protein: CATRGQGTYNEQFF
V gene: TRBV6-5; clone size: .; CDR3 length: 15; J gene: TRBJ2-7; D gene: .; CDR3 DNA: TGTGCCAGCAGTTACGACAGACCTACCGCTACGAGCGAGATTTTC; CDR3 protein: CASSYDRPTATSEIF
V gene: TRBV18; clone size: .; CDR3 length: 13; J gene: TRBJ1-1; D gene: .; CDR3 DNA: TGTGCCAGCTCACCAGGGGGGAACACTGAAGCTTTCTTT; CDR3 protein: CASSPGGNTEAFF
V gene: TRBV13; clone size: .; CDR3 length: 15; J gene: TRBJ1-4; D gene: .; CDR3 DNA: TGTGCCAGCAGCCGTTGGGGAGGAGCTAATGAAAAACTGTTTTTT; CDR3 protein: CASSRWGGANEKLFF
V gene: TRBV30; clone size: once; CDR3 length: 14; J gene: TRBJ2-1; D gene: TRBD2; CDR3 DNA: TGTGCCTGTCGGACTAGCGGGGAGTACAATGAGCAGTTCTTC; CDR3 protein: CACRTSGEYNEQFF
V gene: TRBV9; clone size: .; CDR3 length: 14; J gene: TRBJ2-7; D gene: .; CDR3 DNA: TGTGCCAGCAGCGTAGCTACGGGTCGAGACGAGCAGTACTTC; CDR3 protein: CASSVATGRDEQYF
V gene: TRBV13; clone size: .; CDR3 length: 15; J gene: TRBJ2-1; D gene: .; CDR3 DNA: TGTGCCAGCAGCTCGGCGGGGGCGTCCTACAATGAGCAGTTCTTC; CDR3 protein: CASSSAGASYNEQFF